A selection of T cell receptor beta chains follows, all from one sample in a study of regulatory T cells in long-lasting Graves disease. TCRdb re-analysed the multiplex PCR reads in MiXCR, keeping a single row per CDR3 protein. The sample has roughly 420,000 distinct CDR3 sequences, about a sixth seen once. The sample was also linked to a second study, of T cells in Graves' hyperthyroidism and ophthalmopathy.

Sequencing used peripheral blood mononuclear cells (PBMCs), obtained at new diagnosis, from a patient treated with antithyroid drugs. These receptors all come from a young woman with Graves disease. Each CDR3 is given without its conserved first and last residue. Fields, in order: CDR3 protein, V gene, J gene.

ASIGGAGELF	TRBV2	TRBJ2-2
ASSSYTPSSGNTIY	TRBV18	TRBJ1-3
ASSPGGDTGELF	TRBV11-2	TRBJ2-2
ASSSQSGHRETQY	TRBV27	TRBJ2-5
ASARRTSGANVLT	TRBV19	TRBJ2-6
ASSSTRPYNEQF	TRBV7-9	TRBJ2-1
ASSYSRPSTDTQY	TRBV6-9	TRBJ2-3
ASSYGRNQETQY	TRBV6-5	TRBJ2-5
ASSPRGRAYGYT	TRBV18	TRBJ1-2
ASSHSRTSGANVLT	TRBV7-2	TRBJ2-6
ASSQQGLLSYEQY	TRBV28	TRBJ2-7
ASTIHRGYEKQY	TRBV28	TRBJ2-7
ASSPRVGSYNEQF	TRBV12-3/TRBV12-4	TRBJ2-1
ASSPRAGGLEQY	TRBV9	TRBJ2-7
ASSRPSDLILGYTQF	TRBV7-9	TRBJ2-1